This TCR beta chain was documented in a study of T-cell reconstitution after alpha-beta-depleted transplantation in children. Study-level results: After transplant, high TCRbeta diversity at day 60 in some patients arose from surviving recipient T cells and thymic progenitors. Among T cells one year after transplant, newly produced cells accounted for most counts and diversity. In patients about two months after transplant, alpha-beta T cells reportedly arose from several hundred expanded graft clones.

A remark on this clonotype: Its antigen is not known.

Unique molecular identifiers were incorporated into the prepared TCRbeta library. MiXCR, applied by TCRdb to the PCR reads, yields one record per CDR3 protein. The sample carries a few hundred thousand distinct CDR3 sequences, 10% to 15% recorded once. The CDR3 has 14 residues. Germline V gene sequence: CDR1 ENHRY, CDR2 SYGVKD. Trimming removed 4 bases from V and 0 bases from J, with 6 bases in between. The gene calls are TRBV10-3 and TRBJ1-4; maybe TRBD1 (5 bases). This specimen was PBMCs, mostly from graft donor cells, taken 360 days after TCRalphabeta/CD19-depleted stem cell transplant. The clonotype comes from a male patient younger than 18 who had a stem cell transplant for acute myeloid leukemia, so the T cells may come from the graft donor. The chain's CDR3 is CAISGGATNEKLFF. CDR3 nucleotide sequence: TGTGCCATCAGTGGGGGGGCAACTAATGAAAAACTGTTTTTT.